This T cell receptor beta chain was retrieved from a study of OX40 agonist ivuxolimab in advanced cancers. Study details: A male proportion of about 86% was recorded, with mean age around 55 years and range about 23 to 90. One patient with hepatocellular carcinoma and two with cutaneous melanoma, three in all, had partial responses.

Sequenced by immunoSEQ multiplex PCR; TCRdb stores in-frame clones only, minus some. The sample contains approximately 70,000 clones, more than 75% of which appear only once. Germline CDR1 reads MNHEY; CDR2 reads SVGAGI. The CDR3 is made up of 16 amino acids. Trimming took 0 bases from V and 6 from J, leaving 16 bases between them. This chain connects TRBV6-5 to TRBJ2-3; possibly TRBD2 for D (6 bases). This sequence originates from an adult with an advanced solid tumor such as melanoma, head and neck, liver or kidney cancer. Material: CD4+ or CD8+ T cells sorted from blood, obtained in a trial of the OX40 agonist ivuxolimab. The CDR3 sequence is CASSYSDRGVLDTQYF. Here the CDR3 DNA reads TGTGCCAGCAGTTACTCTGACCGCGGGGTCTTGGATACGCAGTATTTT.